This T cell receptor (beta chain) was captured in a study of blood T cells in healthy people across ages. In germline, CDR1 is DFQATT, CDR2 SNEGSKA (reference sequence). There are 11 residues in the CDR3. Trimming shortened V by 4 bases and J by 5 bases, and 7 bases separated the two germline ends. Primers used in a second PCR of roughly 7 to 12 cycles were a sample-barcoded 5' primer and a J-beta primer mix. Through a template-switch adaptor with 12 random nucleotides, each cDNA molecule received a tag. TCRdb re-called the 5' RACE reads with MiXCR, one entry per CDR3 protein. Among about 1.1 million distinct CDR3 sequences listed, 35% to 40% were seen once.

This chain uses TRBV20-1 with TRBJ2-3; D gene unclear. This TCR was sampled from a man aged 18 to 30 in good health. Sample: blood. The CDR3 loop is CSAKPEDTQYF. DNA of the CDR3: TGCAGTGCTAAGCCCGAAGATACGCAGTATTTT.